One sample yielded the 22 T cell receptor beta chains listed below, sequenced in a study of CD8 T cells in ankylosing spondylitis listed by TCRdb under 2017. The method behind the library was 5' RACE. Reads for this sample came from an Illumina HiSeq 2500. TCRdb ran its own pipeline on the public reads, namely fastp trimming at Q25 and MiXCR clone calling, and kept in-frame beta chains. CDR3 protein sequences are deduplicated, and each keeps its most common genes and DNA. This sample is represented by approximately 300,000 distinct CDR3 sequences; 15% to 20% of them were singletons. The ten top clones hold roughly 7.3% of the sample. The specimen was blood, either unsorted or a sorted T cell fraction (not recorded which). The receptors were sampled from a male donor with ankylosing spondylitis or in good health (not recorded which).

This clonotype has ten or more counts. The gene calls are TRBV20-1 and TRBJ1-5; 12 positions agree with TRBD1. The V segment lost 6 bases and the J segment 6 bases; nucleotides outside the gene matches: 6. The CDR3 consists of 14 residues. Germline V gives CDR1 DFQATT, CDR2 SNEGSKA (reference sequence). DNA for the CDR3: TGCAGTGCCAGGGACAGGGGGCTTTTTCAGCCCCAGCATTTT. This gives the protein CSARDRGLFQPQHF.

The V call is TRBV5-1, the J call TRBJ2-2; D not resolved. This CDR3 has 14 residues. Germline V gene data show CDR1 as SGHRS and CDR2 as YFSETQ. The V and J ends lost 3 bases and 6 bases respectively, with 12 bases between them. CDR3 coding DNA: TGCGCCAGCAGCTCGGATCCAAGACCCGGGGAGCTGTTTTTT. Translation gives CASSSDPRPGELFF.

This clonotype was counted between two and nine times. The J gene is TRBJ1-1, the V gene TRBV18; TRBD1 matches at 11 bases. The V gene's germline CDR1 is KGHSH and CDR2 LQKENI. Germline trimming cut 5 bases from V and 6 bases from J; bases unmatched to any gene: 5. The CDR3 covers 14 residues. In nucleotides, the CDR3 is TGTGCCAGCTCAGGAGGACAGGGGGCCTCTGAAGCTTTCTTT. Residues: CASSGGQGASEAFF. Complete variable domain (other parts from reference TRBV18 and TRBJ1-1): NAGVMQNPRHLVRRRGQEARLRCSPMKGHSHVYWYRQLPEEGLKFMVYLQKENIIDESGMPKERFSAEFPKEGPSILRIQQVVRGDSAAYFCASSGGQGASEAFFGQGTRLTVV.

This clonotype was found a few times. The chain is built from TRBV7-8 and TRBJ2-2; 11 nucleotides align to TRBD2. V lost 5 bases and J lost 4; bases outside the gene matches: 9. Germline CDR1 and CDR2: SGHVS and FQNEAQ. The CDR3 loop spans 17 amino acids. The CDR3 is CASSTVLAGDPTGELFF. Written as DNA, the CDR3 is TGTGCCAGCAGCACCGTACTAGCGGGAGACCCCACCGGGGAGCTGTTTTTT.

The chain employs TRBV3-1 and TRBJ2-3; D is possibly TRBD1 (5 bases). CDR3 length equals 17 residues. Trimming left V 0 bases short and J 3 bases short, with 16 bases between. Germline values: CDR1 LGHDT, CDR2 YNNKEL (reference sequence). The CDR3 protein is CASSQDPPGARTDTQYF. The CDR3 nucleotides read TGTGCCAGCAGCCAAGATCCCCCTGGGGCGAGGACAGATACGCAGTATTTT.

The chain is built from TRBV12-3 or TRBV12-4 and TRBJ2-1; D possibly corresponds to TRBD2 (6 bases). This CDR3 contains 10 residues. V lost 7 bases and J 9 bases, leaving 7 bases between the germline ends. CDR3 DNA sequence: TGTGCCAGCAAGGGAGGTGAGCAGTTCTTC. Translating gives CASKGGEQFF.

The J gene is TRBJ2-2, the V gene TRBV9, with 9 bases identical to TRBD1. This CDR3 comprises 15 residues. The germline gives CDR1 SGDLS, CDR2 YYNGEE. With V trimmed by 3 bases and J by 5 bases, 5 bases remained unmatched. CDR3 in DNA: TGTGCCAGCAGCGCCGGGACAGGGTTGACCGGGGAGCTGTTTTTT. It is translated as CASSAGTGLTGELFF.

The chain links TRBV12-3 or TRBV12-4 to TRBJ2-7, with 11 bases aligning to TRBD1. V shed 2 bases, J shed 3 bases, and the junction held 3 bases outside the gene matches. The CDR3 loop spans 15 amino acids. The CDR3 reads CASSLRTGGSYEQYV. The CDR3, as DNA: TGTGCCAGCAGTTTAAGGACAGGGGGCAGCTACGAGCAGTACGTC.

This clonotype turned up a few times. This sequence joins TRBV20-1 and TRBJ1-1, with D unresolved. Germline loops: CDR1 DFQATT, CDR2 SNEGSKA (reference sequence). Between the trimmed V and J ends, which lost 0 bases and 0 bases, there was a span of 5 bases. The CDR3 is 13 amino acids. The CDR3 loop is CSARDRLNTEAFF. CDR3 nucleotide sequence: TGCAGTGCTAGAGACAGACTGAACACTGAAGCTTTCTTT.

In this sample, this clonotype turned up a few times. This chain links TRBV19 with TRBJ2-3, with D perhaps TRBD1 (6 bases). The germline V gene encodes CDR1 LNHDA and CDR2 SQIVND (reference sequence). CDR3 length: 15 amino acids. Trimming removed 3 bases at V and 3 bases at J, with 13 bases between. The CDR3 sequence is CASSMGAGLTDTQYF. The CDR3 DNA is TGTGCCAGTAGTATGGGGGCCGGGCTGACAGATACGCAGTATTTT.

The chain combines TRBV11-1 with TRBJ2-1, with 7 bases identical to TRBD1. The CDR3 runs 15 residues. Germline lookup yields CDR1 SGHAT and CDR2 FQDESV (reference sequence). V was clipped by 5 bases and J by 1 base; unmatched bases: 5. CDR3 loop: CASSDGQVSYNEQFF. The CDR3 DNA reads TGTGCCAGCAGCGACGGACAGGTTTCCTACAATGAGCAGTTCTTC. Full variable domain (rest looked up from reference TRBV11-1 and TRBJ2-1): EAEVAQSPRYKITEKSQAVAFWCDPISGHATLYWYRQILGQGPELLVQFQDESVVDDSQLPKDRFSAERLKGVDSTLKIQPAELGDSAMYLCASSDGQVSYNEQFFGPGTRLTVL.

This clonotype has more than one count but fewer than ten. The chain recombines TRBV5-1 with TRBJ1-2; no firm D call. Trimming shortened V by 3 bases and J by 3 bases, and 15 bases separated the two germline ends. Germline-derived CDR1 and CDR2 are SGHRS and YFSETQ. CDR3 length: 15 amino acids. CDR3 DNA: TGCGCCAGCAGCTCCGAAATGTTTGGTTACTATGGCTACACCTTC. Its translation is CASSSEMFGYYGYTF.

A remark on this clonotype: A much larger clone lies a single base off, so this may be a read error. The rearrangement uses TRBV29-1 and TRBJ2-2, with TRBD2 identical over 10 bases. The length of the CDR3 is 14 residues. Germline lookup yields CDR1 SQVTM and CDR2 ANQGSEA. V was clipped by 7 bases and J by 6 bases; unmatched bases: 8. CDR3 nucleotides: TGCAGCGCCCGAGCGGGGGGGCTGGCCGGGGAGCTGTTTTTT. As protein: CSARAGGLAGELFF.

This clonotype was recorded many times. The chain recombines TRBV5-1 with TRBJ2-3; D not resolved. CDR1 is SGHRS, CDR2 YFSETQ, per germline. Trimming pared 0 bases from V and 6 bases from J, leaving 8 bases between. The CDR3 contains 13 residues. The CDR3 nucleotides read TGCGCCAGCAGCTTGGACCAGCCCGATACGCAGTATTTT. This sequence encodes CASSLDQPDTQYF.

This clonotype was recorded many times. CDR3 nucleotides: TGTGCCAGCAGCCCCCGCTCAGGGGACAGCTATGGCTACACCTTC. As protein: CASSPRSGDSYGYTF. The chain employs TRBV6-1 and TRBJ1-2; 7 positions match TRBD1. The CDR3 sequence is 15 residues long. V was clipped by 6 bases and J by 4 bases; unmatched bases: 11. CDR1 is MNHNS and CDR2 is SASEGT in the germline V gene.

The rearrangement links TRBV28 to TRBJ2-1; D not certain. The germline V gene encodes CDR1 MDHEN and CDR2 SYDVKM. This CDR3 is 15 amino acids long. The V and J ends lost 3 bases and 2 bases respectively, with 11 bases between them. CDR3 sequence: CASSLWKSPYNEQFF. CDR3 DNA sequence: TGTGCCAGCAGTTTGTGGAAGTCGCCCTACAATGAGCAGTTCTTC.

The V gene is TRBV29-1, the J gene TRBJ2-3, with 9 bases identical to TRBD2. Germline CDR1 is SQVTM and CDR2 is ANQGSEA. CDR3 size: 13 residues. CDR3 protein: CSWLAGFTDTQYF. CDR3 coding DNA: TGCAGTTGGCTAGCGGGGTTCACAGATACGCAGTATTTT.

This clonotype showed up just a few times. The chain recombines TRBV12-3 or TRBV12-4 with TRBJ1-4, with D maybe TRBD1 (5 bases). Trimming left V 3 bases short and J 6 bases short, with 11 bases between. This CDR3 is 14 amino acids long. CDR3 sequence reads: CASSFLSGYEKLFF. For the CDR3, the DNA is TGTGCCAGCAGTTTCCTGTCAGGGTATGAAAAACTGTTTTTT.

This chain uses TRBV29-1 with TRBJ2-5, with a tentative D call TRBD1 (7 bases). Trimming stripped 6 bases from V and 0 bases from J, with 29 bases between. The CDR3 is made up of 19 amino acids. From germline, CDR1 is SQVTM and CDR2 ANQGSEA. DNA of the CDR3: TGCAGCGTCGCCGTGGGAGTGGCAACAGGGGAGGTTAACCAAGAGACCCAGTACTTC. It translates to CSVAVGVATGEVNQETQYF.

This clonotype was detected many times. The rearrangement uses TRBV5-1 and TRBJ1-2; D gene uncertain. Germline V gene lookup returns CDR1 SGHRS and CDR2 YFSETQ. V was shortened by 0 bases and J by 4 bases, with 13 bases between the two germline ends. CDR3 length equals 15 residues. The DNA of the CDR3 is TGCGCCAGCAGCTTGGGGTTCGAGACCTTCTATGGCTACACCTTC. This codes for CASSLGFETFYGYTF.

The gene calls are TRBV12-3 or TRBV12-4 and TRBJ2-1; D remains ambiguous. CDR3 length: 15 amino acids. The germline V and J ends were trimmed by 7 bases and 0 bases, with 13 bases remaining between them. The CDR3 coding sequence is TGTGCCAGCATGCGAATCGTAAGCTCCTACAATGAGCAGTTCTTC. It specifies CASMRIVSSYNEQFF.

This chain links TRBV5-1 with TRBJ2-2; unclear D gene. The CDR3 length is 15 residues. Per the germline V gene, CDR1 is SGHRS and CDR2 is YFSETQ. The ends were cut back, 5 bases at V and 6 bases at J, with 17 bases in the middle. CDR3 coding DNA: TGCGCCAGCAGTGGATCCTCTAACGGTGCCGGGGAGCTGTTTTTT. It is translated as CASSGSSNGAGELFF.